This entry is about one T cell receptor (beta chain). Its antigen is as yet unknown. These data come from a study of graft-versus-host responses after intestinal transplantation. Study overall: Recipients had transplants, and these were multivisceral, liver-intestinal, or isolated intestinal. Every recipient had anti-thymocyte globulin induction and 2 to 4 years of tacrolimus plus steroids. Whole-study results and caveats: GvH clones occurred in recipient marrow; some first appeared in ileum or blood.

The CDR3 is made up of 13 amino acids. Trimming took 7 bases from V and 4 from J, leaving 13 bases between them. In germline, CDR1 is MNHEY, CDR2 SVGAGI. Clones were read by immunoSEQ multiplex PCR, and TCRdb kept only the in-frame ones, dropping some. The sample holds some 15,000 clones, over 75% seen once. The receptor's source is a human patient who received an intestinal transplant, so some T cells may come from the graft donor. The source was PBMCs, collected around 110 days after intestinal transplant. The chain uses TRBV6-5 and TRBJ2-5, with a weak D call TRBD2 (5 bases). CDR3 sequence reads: CASKGPGLETQYF. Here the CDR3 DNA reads TGTGCCAGCAAAGGTCCGGGATTAGAGACCCAGTACTTC.